This T cell receptor beta chain was profiled in a study of beta chain features in type 1 diabetes. Findings of the study overall: There was no resolution here of whether HLA type influences TCRB rearrangement. TCRB CDR3s were moderately but significantly shorter in Type 1 diabetes patients in all four CD4+ subsets. Any PCR bias toward short templates would affect both groups alike.

This clone was seen a handful of times. Its antigen is still unknown. Germline V gene sequence: CDR1 SGHRS, CDR2 YFSETQ. The CDR3 spans 15 residues. V was shortened by 4 bases and J by 0 bases, with 10 bases between the two germline ends. The study reverse transcribed the entire isolated RNA, so it sequenced expressed TCRB transcripts. Data came from immunoSEQ multiplex PCR; TCRdb stores just in-frame clones and leaves some out. The data show 310,000 or so clones, around 9% seen once. The V call is TRBV5-1, the J call TRBJ2-2, with D possibly being TRBD1 (5 bases). Sequencing was carried out using central memory CD4+ T cells from blood. The receptor comes from a man aged 30-40 years with type 1 diabetes. The CDR3 sequence is CASSNGQTNTGELFF. The CDR3 region has the DNA TGCGCCAGCAGCAATGGACAAACGAACACCGGGGAGCTGTTTTTT.